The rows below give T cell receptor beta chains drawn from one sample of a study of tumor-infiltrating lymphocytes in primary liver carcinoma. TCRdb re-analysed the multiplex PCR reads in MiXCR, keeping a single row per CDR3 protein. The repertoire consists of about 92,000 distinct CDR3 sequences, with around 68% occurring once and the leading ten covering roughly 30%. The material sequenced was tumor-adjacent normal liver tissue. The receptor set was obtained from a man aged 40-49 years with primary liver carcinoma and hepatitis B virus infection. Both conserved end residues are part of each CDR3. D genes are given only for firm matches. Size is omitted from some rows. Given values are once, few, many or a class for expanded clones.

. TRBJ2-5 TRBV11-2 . CASISRDSHQETQYF TGTGCCAGCATATCCCGGGACTCACACCAAGAGACCCAGTACTTC
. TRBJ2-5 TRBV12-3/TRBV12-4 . CARTLGDSQETQYF TGTGCCAGAACCCTGGGGGACTCCCAAGAGACCCAGTACTTC
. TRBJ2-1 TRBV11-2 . CASSLHGDGYNEQFF TGTGCCAGCAGCTTACATGGCGATGGTTACAATGAGCAGTTCTTC
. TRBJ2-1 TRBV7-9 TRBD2 CTSIRLAGVDNEQFF TGTACCAGCATCCGACTAGCGGGAGTCGACAATGAGCAGTTCTTC
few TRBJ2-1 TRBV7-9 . CASSLVGGASYNEQFF TGTGCCAGCAGCTTAGTCGGGGGTGCGTCCTACAATGAGCAGTTCTTC
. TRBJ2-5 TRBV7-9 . CVSRGRAGGPKTQYF TGTGTCAGCCGGGGTAGGGCAGGCGGGCCCAAGACCCAGTACTTC
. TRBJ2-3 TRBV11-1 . CASSLEAGISTDTQYF TGTGCCAGCAGCCTAGAGGCGGGGATAAGCACAGATACGCAGTATTTT
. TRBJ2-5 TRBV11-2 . CASMGLGETQYF TGTGCCAGCATGGGACTGGGAGAGACCCAGTACTTC
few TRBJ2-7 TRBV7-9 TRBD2 CASSLLASGSPTYEQYF TGTGCCAGCAGCTTACTGGCTAGCGGGAGCCCCACCTACGAGCAGTACTTC
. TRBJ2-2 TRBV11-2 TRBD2 CASSLAVAGKTGELFF TGTGCCAGCAGCTTAGCGGTAGCGGGGAAAACCGGGGAGCTGTTTTTT
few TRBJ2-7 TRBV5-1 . CASSLDTAYEQYF TGCGCCAGCAGCTTGGACACTGCCTACGAGCAGTACTTC
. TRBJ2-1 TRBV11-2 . CASSLGGGPYNEQFF TGTGCCAGCAGCTTAGGGGGGGGCCCCTACAATGAGCAGTTCTTC
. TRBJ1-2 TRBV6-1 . CASRPTRVPPIPYGYTF TGTGCCAGCCGTCCTACCAGGGTACCACCTATCCCCTATGGCTACACCTTC
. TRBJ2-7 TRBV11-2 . CASSLGDGYEQYF TGTGCCAGCAGTTTAGGGGACGGCTACGAGCAGTATTTC
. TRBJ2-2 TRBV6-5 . CASKGNHQNTGELFF TGTGCCAGCAAAGGTAACCACCAGAATACCGGGGAGCTGTTTTTT
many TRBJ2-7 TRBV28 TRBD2 CASSLTSGRNYEQYF TGTGCCAGCAGTTTGACTAGCGGGAGGAACTACGAGCAGTACTTC
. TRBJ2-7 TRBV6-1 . CASSGKGGSYGQYF TGTGCCAGCAGTGGGAAGGGGGGTTCCTACGGGCAGTACTTC
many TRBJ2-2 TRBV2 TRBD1 CASSGTGSSGELFF TGTGCCAGCAGTGGGACAGGGTCCTCCGGGGAGCTGTTTTTT
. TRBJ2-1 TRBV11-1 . CASSLAGPQIDNEKFF TGTGCCAGCAGCCTTGCAGGGCCACAGATAGACAATGAGAAGTTCTTC
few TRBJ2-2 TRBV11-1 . CAGSLLPGRDTRELFF TGTGCCGGCAGTTTACTCCCTGGGCGCGACACCAGGGAGCTGTTTTTT
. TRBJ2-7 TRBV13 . CASNLGQGQYF TGTGCCAGCAACTTAGGCCAGGGGCAGTACTTC
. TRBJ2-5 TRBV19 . CASSDGKETQYF TGTGCCAGTAGTGACGGGAAAGAGACCCAGTACTTT
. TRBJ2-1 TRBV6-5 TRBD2 CAGARLASYNEQFF TGTGCCGGTGCCCGACTAGCGTCGTACAATGAGCAGTTCTTC
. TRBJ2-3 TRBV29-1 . CSVEGASVSGGTDTQYF TGCAGCGTGGAGGGGGCTAGCGTCTCAGGTGGTACAGATACGCAGTATTTT
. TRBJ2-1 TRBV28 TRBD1 CASSSPRQGDNEQFF TGTGCCAGCAGCTCCCCTCGACAGGGGGACAATGAGCAGTTCTTC
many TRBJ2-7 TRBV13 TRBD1 CASSPRDRGYEQYF TGTGCCAGCAGCCCCCGGGACAGGGGCTACGAGCAGTACTTC
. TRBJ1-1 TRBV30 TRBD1 CASRRTGNTEAFF TGTGCCTCTCGTCGGACAGGGAACACTGAAGCTTTCTTT
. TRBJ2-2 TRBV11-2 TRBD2 CVSSFRGLAGVETGELFF TGTGTCAGCAGCTTCCGGGGACTAGCGGGAGTGGAGACCGGGGAGCTGTTTTTT